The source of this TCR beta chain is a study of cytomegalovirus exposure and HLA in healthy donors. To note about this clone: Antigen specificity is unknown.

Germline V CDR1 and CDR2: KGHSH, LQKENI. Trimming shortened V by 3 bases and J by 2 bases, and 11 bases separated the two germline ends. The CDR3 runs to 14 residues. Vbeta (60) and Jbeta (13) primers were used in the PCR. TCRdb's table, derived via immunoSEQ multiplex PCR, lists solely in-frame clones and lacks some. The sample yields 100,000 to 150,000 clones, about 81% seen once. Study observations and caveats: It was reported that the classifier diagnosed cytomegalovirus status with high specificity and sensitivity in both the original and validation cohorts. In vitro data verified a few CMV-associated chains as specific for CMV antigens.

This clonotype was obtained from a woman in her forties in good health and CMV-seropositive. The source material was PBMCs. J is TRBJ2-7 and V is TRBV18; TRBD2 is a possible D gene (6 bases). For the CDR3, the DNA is TGTGCCAGCTCACCGGCGGGAAATCCCTACGAGCAGTACTTC. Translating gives CASSPAGNPYEQYF.